This T cell receptor (beta chain) is drawn from a study of cytomegalovirus exposure and HLA in healthy donors. Trimming shortened V by 1 base and J by 3 bases, and 4 bases separated the two germline ends. The CDR3 is 13 residues long. Germline lookup yields CDR1 SGHRS and CDR2 YFSETQ. General study points: The authors enumerated around 150 TCR beta chains as linked to cytomegalovirus. Reports indicated that the classifier achieved high specificity and sensitivity in diagnosing cytomegalovirus status. In vitro, a few CMV-associated chains proved specific for CMV antigens. That first-cohort TCR clusters tended to co-occur in the 90 to 150 validation repertoires was found in a later analysis.

Clones were read by immunoSEQ multiplex PCR, and TCRdb kept only the in-frame ones, dropping some. The table has 150,000 to 200,000 clones, 85% to 90% seen once. Concerning this clone itself: The antigen remains undetermined.

The sequenced sample was PBMCs. V is TRBV5-1 and J is TRBJ2-2; D call uncertain. The clonotype was recovered from a woman aged 25 to 39 in good health and CMV-seronegative. The CDR3, as DNA: TGCGCCAGCAGCTTGCCAGACACCGGGGAGCTGTTTTTT. Translated: CASSLPDTGELFF.